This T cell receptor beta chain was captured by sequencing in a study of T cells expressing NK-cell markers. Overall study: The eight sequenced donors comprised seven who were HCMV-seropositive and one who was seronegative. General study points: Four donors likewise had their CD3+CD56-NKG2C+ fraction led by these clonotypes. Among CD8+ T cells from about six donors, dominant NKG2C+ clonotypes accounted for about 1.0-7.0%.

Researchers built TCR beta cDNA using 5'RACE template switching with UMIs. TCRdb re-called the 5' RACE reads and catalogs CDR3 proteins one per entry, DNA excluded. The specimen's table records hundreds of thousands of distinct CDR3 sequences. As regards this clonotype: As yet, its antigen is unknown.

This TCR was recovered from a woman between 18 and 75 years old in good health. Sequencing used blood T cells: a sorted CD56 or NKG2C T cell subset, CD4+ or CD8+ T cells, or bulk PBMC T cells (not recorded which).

This CDR3 reads CASIPGTVMNTEAFF. V and J are TRBV12-3 or TRBV12-4 and TRBJ1-1; TCRdb's D call of TRBD1 is untestable without DNA. The CDR3 has 15 amino acids.